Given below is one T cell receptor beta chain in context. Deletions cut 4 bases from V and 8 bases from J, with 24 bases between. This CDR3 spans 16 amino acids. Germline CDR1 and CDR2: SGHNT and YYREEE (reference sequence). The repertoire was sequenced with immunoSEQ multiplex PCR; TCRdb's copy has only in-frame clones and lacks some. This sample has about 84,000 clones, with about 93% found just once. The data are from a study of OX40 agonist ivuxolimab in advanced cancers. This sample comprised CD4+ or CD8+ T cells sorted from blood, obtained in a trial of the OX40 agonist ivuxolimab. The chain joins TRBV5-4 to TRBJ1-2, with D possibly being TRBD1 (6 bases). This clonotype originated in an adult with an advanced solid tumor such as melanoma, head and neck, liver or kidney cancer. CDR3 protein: CASSQAGGKSVEGYTF. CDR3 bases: TGTGCCAGCAGCCAAGCCGGGGGCAAAAGCGTGGAAGGCTACACCTTC.